This T cell receptor (beta chain) was identified during a study of resident and recirculating memory T cells in vitiligo. Study context: No cells were sorted; samples were homogenized just before genomic DNA extraction.

Notes on the study in general: Clonality differed among vitiligo lesions, with no unique dominant clone.

Turning to this clone: Its antigen is as yet unknown.

V shed 1 base and J shed 4 bases, with 17 bases lying between them. The CDR3 length is 17 residues. CDR1 SGHDN and CDR2 FVKESK come from the germline V gene. TCRdb's table, derived via immunoSEQ multiplex PCR, lists solely in-frame clones and lacks some. The table records 70,000 to 95,000 clones, roughly 94% of them present only once. The chain uses TRBV14 and TRBJ2-1; D is perhaps TRBD2 (6 bases). The source of this sequence is a male donor with vitiligo. The sample taken for sequencing was blood. CDR3 amino acids: CASSQGEDFKGYNEQFF. DNA of the CDR3: TGTGCCAGCAGCCAAGGGGAGGACTTCAAGGGTTACAATGAGCAGTTCTTC.